The present T cell receptor beta chain was sequenced within a study of T cells after posttransplantation cyclophosphamide. The study, taken as a whole, reports: Later post-transplant blood repertoires were often dominated by donor CD8+ memory clones. Recipient CMV seropositivity and CMV reactivation strongly tracked TRB clonality. Tissue-infiltrating T cells from skin or gut overlapped little with blood T cells.

Turning to this clone: Its antigen remains unknown.

Trimming pared 5 bases from V and 6 bases from J, leaving 16 bases between. In germline, CDR1 is SGHTA, CDR2 FQGNSA. The CDR3 length is 15 residues. Produced via immunoSEQ multiplex PCR; TCRdb's table is partial and in-frame only. The sample holds 7,500 to 10,000 clones, about 98% seen once. Cells defined as naive were viable CD3+CD4+ or CD3+CD8+ and CCR7+CD45RA+CD45RO-CD95-CD27+CD28+. The related graft donor's blood sample was taken on the day of bone marrow donation. The sequenced sample consisted of naive CD4+ T cells sorted from PBMCs. This receptor was identified in a woman aged 60-75 years in good health, CMV-negative, and a related stem cell transplant donor. The rearrangement uses TRBV7-2 and TRBJ1-4; D unclear. Here the CDR3 DNA reads TGTGCCAGCAGCCCTCCGGGATTGGAGGATGAAAAACTGTTTTTT. Protein sequence: CASSPPGLEDEKLFF.